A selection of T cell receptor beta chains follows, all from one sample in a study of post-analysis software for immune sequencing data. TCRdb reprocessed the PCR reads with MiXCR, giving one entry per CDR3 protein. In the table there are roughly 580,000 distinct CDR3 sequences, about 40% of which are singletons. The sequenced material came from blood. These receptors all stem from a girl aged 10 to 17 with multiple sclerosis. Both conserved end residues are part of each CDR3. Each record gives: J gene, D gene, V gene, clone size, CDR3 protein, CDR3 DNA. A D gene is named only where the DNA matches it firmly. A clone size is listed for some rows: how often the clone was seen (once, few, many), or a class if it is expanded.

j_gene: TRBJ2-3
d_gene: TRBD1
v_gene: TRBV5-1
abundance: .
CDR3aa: CASSRTVQGPFGTDTQYF
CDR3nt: TGCGCCAGCAGCCGGACTGTACAGGGGCCGTTTGGTACAGATACGCAGTATTTT

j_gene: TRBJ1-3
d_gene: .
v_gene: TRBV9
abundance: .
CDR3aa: CASSPTGNSGGNTIYF
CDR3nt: TGTGCCAGCAGCCCGACGGGGAATAGTGGTGGAAACACCATATATTTT

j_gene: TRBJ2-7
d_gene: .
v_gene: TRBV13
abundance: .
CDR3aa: CASSLRPNEQYF
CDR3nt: TGTGCCAGCAGCTTACGTCCAAACGAGCAGTACTTC

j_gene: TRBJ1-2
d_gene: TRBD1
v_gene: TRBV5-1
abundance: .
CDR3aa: CASSLTGTVYNYGYTF
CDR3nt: TGCGCCAGCAGCTTGACCGGGACAGTATACAACTATGGCTACACCTTC

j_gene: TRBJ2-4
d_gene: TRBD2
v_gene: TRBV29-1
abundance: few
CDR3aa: CSVGRTSGAKNIQYF
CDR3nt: TGCAGCGTTGGTCGAACTAGCGGCGCCAAAAACATTCAGTACTTC

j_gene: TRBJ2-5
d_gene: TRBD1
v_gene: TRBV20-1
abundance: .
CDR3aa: CSALATGPGETQYF
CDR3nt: TGCAGTGCTCTCGCGACAGGGCCGGGGGAGACCCAGTACTTC

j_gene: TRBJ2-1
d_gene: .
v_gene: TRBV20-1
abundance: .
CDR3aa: CSASYWRRSSYNEQFF
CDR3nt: TGCAGTGCCTCTTACTGGCGGAGGAGCTCCTACAATGAGCAGTTCTTC

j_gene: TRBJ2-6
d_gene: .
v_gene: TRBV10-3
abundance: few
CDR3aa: CAISDGGWGRLRSGANVLTF
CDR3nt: TGTGCCATCAGTGATGGGGGGTGGGGACGGCTCCGCTCTGGGGCCAACGTCCTGACTTTC

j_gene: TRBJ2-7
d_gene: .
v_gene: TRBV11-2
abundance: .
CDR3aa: CASSLSPATAYEQYF
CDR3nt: TGTGCCAGCAGCTTATCCCCGGCCACCGCCTACGAGCAGTACTTC

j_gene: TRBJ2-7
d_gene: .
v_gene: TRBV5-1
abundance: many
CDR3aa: CASSIGPYEQYF
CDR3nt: TGCGCCAGCAGCATCGGACCCTACGAGCAGTACTTC

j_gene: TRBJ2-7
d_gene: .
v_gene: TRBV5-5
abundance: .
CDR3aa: CASSLGPPGGREQYF
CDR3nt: TGTGCCAGCAGCTTGGGGCCCCCCGGGGGGCGCGAGCAGTACTTC

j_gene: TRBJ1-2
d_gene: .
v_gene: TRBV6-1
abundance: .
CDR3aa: CASHYLGCGYTF
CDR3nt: TGTGCCAGCCACTATCTCGGGTGTGGCTACACCTTC

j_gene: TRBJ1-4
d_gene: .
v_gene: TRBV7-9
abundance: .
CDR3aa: CASVKGSSEEKLFF
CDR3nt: TGTGCCAGCGTAAAGGGCAGCTCTGAGGAAAAACTGTTTTTT

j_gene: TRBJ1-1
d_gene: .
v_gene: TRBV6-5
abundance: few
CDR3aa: CASSLPGATEAFF
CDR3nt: TGTGCCAGCAGTCTCCCAGGGGCGACTGAAGCTTTCTTT

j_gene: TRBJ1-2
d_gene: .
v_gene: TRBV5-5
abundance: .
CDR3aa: CASSLGTDLMGATF
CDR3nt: TGTGCCAGCAGCTTGGGGACAGATCTTATGGGAGCCACCTTC

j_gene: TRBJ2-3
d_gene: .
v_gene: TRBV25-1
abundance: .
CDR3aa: CAIPVVATRTDTQYF
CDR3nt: TGTGCCATCCCCGTGGTGGCCACGAGGACAGATACGCAGTATTTT

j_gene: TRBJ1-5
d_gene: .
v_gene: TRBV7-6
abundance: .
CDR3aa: CASSLGGTHSNQPQHF
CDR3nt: TGTGCCAGCAGCTTAGGAGGGACACATAGCAATCAGCCCCAGCATTTT

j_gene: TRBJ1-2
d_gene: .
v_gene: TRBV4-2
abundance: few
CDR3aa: CASSQDSTTNYGYTF
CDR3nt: TGTGCCAGCAGCCAAGATTCAACAACTAACTATGGCTACACCTTC

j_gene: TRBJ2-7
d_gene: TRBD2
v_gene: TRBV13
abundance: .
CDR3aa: CASSLAASGTGEQYF
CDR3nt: TGTGCCAGCAGCTTAGCGGCTAGCGGGACGGGGGAGCAGTACTTC

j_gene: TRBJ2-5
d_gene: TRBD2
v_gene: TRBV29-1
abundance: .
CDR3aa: CSVGLAGLQETQYF
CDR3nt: TGCAGCGTGGGACTAGCGGGGCTACAAGAGACCCAGTACTTC

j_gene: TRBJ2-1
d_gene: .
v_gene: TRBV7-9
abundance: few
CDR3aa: CASSSRYYNEQFF
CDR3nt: TGTGCCAGCAGCTCCCGATACTACAATGAGCAGTTCTTC

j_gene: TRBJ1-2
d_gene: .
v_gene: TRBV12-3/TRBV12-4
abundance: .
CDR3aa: CASSIGGNGYTF
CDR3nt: TGTGCCAGCAGCATAGGAGGGAATGGCTACACCTTC

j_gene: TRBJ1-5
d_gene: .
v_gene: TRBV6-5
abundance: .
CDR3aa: CASSTKGLQPQHF
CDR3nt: TGTGCCAGCAGCACAAAGGGTCTTCAGCCCCAGCATTTT

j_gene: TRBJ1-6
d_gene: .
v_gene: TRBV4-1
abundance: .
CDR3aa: CASSRGTLNSPLHF
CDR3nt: TGCGCCAGCAGCCGGGGGACACTGAATTCACCCCTCCACTTT

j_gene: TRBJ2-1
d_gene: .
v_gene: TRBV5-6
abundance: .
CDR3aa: CASSFDLDEQFF
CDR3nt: TGTGCCAGCAGCTTCGACCTCGATGAGCAGTTCTTC

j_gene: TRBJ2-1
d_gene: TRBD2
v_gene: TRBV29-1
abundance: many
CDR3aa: CSVVGGGRAAGNEQFF
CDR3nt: TGCAGCGTTGTTGGAGGCGGGAGGGCCGCCGGCAATGAGCAGTTCTTC

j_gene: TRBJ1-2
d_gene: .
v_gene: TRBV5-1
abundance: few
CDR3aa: CASSLTGTAGYTF
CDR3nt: TGCGCCAGCAGCTTGACGGGTACGGCTGGCTACACCTTC

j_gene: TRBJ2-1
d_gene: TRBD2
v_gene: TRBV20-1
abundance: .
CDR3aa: CSARDPPGGRHNEQFF
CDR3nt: TGCAGTGCTAGAGATCCCCCGGGGGGGCGGCACAATGAGCAGTTCTTC

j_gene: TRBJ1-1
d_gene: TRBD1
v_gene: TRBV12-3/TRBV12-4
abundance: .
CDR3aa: CASRISGGTEAFF
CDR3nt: TGTGCCAGCAGAATATCAGGGGGCACTGAAGCTTTCTTT

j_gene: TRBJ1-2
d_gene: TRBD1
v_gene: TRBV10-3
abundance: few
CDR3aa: CAISDKTGGHYGYTF
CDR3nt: TGTGCCATCAGTGATAAGACAGGGGGTCACTATGGCTACACCTTC

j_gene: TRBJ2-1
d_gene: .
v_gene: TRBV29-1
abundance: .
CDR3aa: CSVAIGGNEQFF
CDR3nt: TGCAGCGTCGCCATAGGGGGCAATGAGCAGTTCTTC

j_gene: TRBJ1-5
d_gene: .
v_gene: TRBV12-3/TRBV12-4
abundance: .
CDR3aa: CASSVVSNQPQHF
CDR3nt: TGTGCCAGCAGTGTTGTTAGCAATCAGCCCCAGCATTTT

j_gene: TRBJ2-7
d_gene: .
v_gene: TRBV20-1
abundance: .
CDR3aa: CIARPGEHEQYF
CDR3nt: TGCATTGCTAGGCCAGGGGAACACGAGCAGTACTTC

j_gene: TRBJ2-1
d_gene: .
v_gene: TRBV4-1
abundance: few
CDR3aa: CASSHFNNEQFF
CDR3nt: TGCGCCAGCAGCCATTTCAACAATGAGCAGTTCTTC

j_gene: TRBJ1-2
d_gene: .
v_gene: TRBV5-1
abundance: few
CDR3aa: CASSLETGRSSGYTF
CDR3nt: TGCGCCAGCAGCTTGGAAACCGGGCGATCGTCGGGCTACACCTTC

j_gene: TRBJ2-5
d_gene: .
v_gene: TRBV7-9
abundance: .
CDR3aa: CASSFGGPGTQYF
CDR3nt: TGTGCCAGCAGCTTCGGGGGGCCAGGGACCCAGTATTTC

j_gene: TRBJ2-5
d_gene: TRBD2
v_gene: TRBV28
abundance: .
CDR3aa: CASSPSRPSGYVGETQYF
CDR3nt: TGTGCCAGCAGCCCCAGCCGTCCTAGCGGGTACGTCGGGGAGACCCAGTACTTC

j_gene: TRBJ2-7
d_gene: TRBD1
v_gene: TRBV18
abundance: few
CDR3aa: CASSEDRSPIIYEQYF
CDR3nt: TGTGCCAGCTCGGAGGACAGGTCCCCTATTATCTACGAGCAGTACTTC

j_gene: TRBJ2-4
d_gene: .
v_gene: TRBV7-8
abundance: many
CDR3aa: CASSLSGTKNIQYF
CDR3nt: TGTGCCAGCAGCCTGTCCGGCACCAAAAACATTCAGTACTTC

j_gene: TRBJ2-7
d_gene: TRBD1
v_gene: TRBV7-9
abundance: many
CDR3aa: CASSSRDRAYEQYF
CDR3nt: TGTGCCAGCAGCTCCCGGGACAGGGCCTACGAGCAGTACTTC

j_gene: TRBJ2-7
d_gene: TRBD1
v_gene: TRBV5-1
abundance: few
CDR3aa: CASSLGRGQYYEQYF
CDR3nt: TGCGCCAGCAGCTTGGGCCGGGGACAGTACTACGAGCAGTACTTC

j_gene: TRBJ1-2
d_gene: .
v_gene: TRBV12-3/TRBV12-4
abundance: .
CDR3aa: CASSPRRGANYGYTF
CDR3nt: TGTGCCAGTAGCCCCAGGCGGGGGGCTAACTATGGCTACACCTTC

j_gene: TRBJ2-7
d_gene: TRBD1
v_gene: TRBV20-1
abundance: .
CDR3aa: CSARLTGDSEQYF
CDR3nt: TGCAGTGCTAGATTGACAGGGGATAGCGAGCAGTACTTC

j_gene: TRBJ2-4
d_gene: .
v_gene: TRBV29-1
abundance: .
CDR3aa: CSALVLAKNIQYF
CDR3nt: TGCAGCGCCCTCGTCTTAGCCAAAAACATTCAGTACTTC

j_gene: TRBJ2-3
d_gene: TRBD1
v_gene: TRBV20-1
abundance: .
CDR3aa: CSATQGAIGDTQYF
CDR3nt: TGCAGTGCTACCCAGGGGGCGATTGGAGATACGCAGTATTTT

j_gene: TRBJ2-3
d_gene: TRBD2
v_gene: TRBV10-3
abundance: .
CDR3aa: CAIKAPGGFRTDTQYF
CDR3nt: TGTGCCATCAAGGCTCCGGGGGGGTTCCGCACAGATACGCAGTATTTT

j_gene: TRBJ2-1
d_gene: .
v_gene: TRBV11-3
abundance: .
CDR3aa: CASSLWSYNEQFF
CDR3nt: TGTGCCAGCAGCTTGTGGTCCTACAATGAGCAGTTCTTC

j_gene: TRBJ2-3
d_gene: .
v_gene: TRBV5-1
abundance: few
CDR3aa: CASSFTGASSTDTQYF
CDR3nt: TGCGCCAGCAGCTTTACGGGGGCTAGTAGCACAGATACGCAGTATTTT

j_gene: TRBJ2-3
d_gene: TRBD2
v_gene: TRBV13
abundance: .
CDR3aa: CASSSLAGPPTDTQYF
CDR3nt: TGTGCCAGCAGCTCACTAGCGGGTCCCCCCACAGATACGCAGTATTTT

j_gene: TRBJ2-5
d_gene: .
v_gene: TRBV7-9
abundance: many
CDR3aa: CASSARTRTQETQYF
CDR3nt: TGTGCCAGCAGCGCGAGGACCCGGACCCAAGAGACCCAGTACTTC

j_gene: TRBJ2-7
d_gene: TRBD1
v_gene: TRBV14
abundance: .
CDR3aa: CASGQEYLYEQYF
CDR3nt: TGTGCCAGCGGACAGGAATACCTCTACGAGCAGTACTTC